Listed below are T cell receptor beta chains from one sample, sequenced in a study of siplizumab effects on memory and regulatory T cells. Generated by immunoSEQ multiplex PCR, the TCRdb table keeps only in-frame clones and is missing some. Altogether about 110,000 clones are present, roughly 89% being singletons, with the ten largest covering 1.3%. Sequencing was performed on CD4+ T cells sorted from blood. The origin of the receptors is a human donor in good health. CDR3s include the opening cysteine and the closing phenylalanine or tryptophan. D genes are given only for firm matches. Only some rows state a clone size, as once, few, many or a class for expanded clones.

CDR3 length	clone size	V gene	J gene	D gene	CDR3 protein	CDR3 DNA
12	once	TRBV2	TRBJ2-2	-	CASTVNTGELFF	TGTGCCAGCACAGTGAACACCGGGGAGCTGTTTTTT
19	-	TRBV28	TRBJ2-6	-	CASSSWDGLGPSGANVLTF	TGTGCCAGCAGTTCATGGGACGGCCTTGGGCCTTCTGGGGCCAACGTCCTGACTTTC
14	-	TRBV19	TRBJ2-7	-	CASKAGRNSYEQYF	TGTGCCAGTAAGGCGGGACGGAACTCCTACGAGCAGTACTTC
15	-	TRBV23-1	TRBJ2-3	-	CASSPGTDRTDTQYF	TGCGCCAGCAGTCCCGGGACTGACCGCACAGATACGCAGTATTTT
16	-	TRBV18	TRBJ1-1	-	CASSISGTVMNTEAFF	TGTGCCAGCTCAATTTCCGGGACGGTTATGAACACTGAAGCTTTCTTT
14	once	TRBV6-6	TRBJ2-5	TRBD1	CASSIQGAGETQYF	TGTGCCAGCAGCATACAGGGGGCGGGGGAGACCCAGTACTTC
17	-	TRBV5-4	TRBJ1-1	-	CASSLGRTASVGTEAFF	TGTGCCAGCAGCTTGGGAAGGACGGCCTCGGTGGGCACTGAAGCTTTCTTT
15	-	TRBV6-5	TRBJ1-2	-	CASSTLTGDNYGYTF	TGTGCCAGCAGCACCTTGACAGGAGACAACTATGGCTACACCTTC
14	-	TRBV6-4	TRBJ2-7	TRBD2	CASSDQAGPYEQYF	TGTGCCAGCAGTGACCAAGCGGGGCCCTACGAGCAGTACTTC
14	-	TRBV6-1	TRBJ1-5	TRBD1	CASGGTGQNQPQHF	TGTGCCAGCGGGGGGACAGGGCAGAATCAGCCCCAGCATTTT
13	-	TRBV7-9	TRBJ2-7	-	CASSLVASYEQYF	TGTGCCAGCAGCTTAGTGGCCTCCTACGAGCAGTACTTC
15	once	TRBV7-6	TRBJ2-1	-	CASSFGSGPYNEQFF	TGTGCCAGCAGCTTCGGGTCCGGCCCCTACAATGAGCAGTTCTTC
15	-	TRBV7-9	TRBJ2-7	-	CASSLLGRGGSEQYF	TGTGCCAGCAGCTTATTAGGTCGAGGTGGTAGCGAGCAGTACTTC
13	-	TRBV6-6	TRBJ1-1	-	CASPAGENTEAFF	TGTGCCAGCCCTGCAGGGGAGAACACTGAAGCTTTCTTT
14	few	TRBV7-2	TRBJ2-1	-	CASSYGPTGEEQFF	TGTGCCAGCAGTTATGGGCCTACCGGGGAGGAGCAGTTCTTC
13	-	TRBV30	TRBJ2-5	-	CACEGGGGETQYF	TGTGCCTGCGAAGGGGGGGGAGGGGAGACCCAGTACTTC
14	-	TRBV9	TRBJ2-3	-	CASSDRQETDTQYF	TGTGCCAGCAGCGATCGACAGGAGACAGATACGCAGTATTTT
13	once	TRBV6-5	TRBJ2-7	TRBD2	CASRPGTTYEQYF	TGTGCCAGCAGGCCCGGGACTACCTACGAGCAGTACTTC
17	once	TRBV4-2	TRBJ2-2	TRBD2	CASSHPGGEANTGELFF	TGTGCCAGCAGCCACCCGGGGGGGGAAGCGAACACCGGGGAGCTGTTTTTT
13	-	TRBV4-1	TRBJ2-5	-	CASSRAGRETQYF	TGCGCCAGCAGTAGGGCGGGCAGAGAGACCCAGTACTTC
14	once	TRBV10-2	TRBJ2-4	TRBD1	CASMKQGNKNIQYF	TGCGCCAGCATGAAACAGGGGAATAAGAACATTCAGTACTTC
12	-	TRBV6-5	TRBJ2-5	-	CASSYSLETQYF	TGTGCCAGCAGTTACTCGTTAGAGACCCAGTACTTC
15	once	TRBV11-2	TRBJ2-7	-	CASSLGALPTYEQYF	TGTGCCAGCAGCCTAGGGGCCCTACCGACCTACGAGCAGTACTTC
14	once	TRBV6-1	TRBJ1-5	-	CASAIDGFDQPQHF	TGTGCCAGCGCAATCGACGGCTTCGATCAGCCCCAGCATTTT
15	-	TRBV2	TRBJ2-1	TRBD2	CASSVGGTNYNEQFF	TGTGCCAGCAGTGTTGGGGGGACTAACTACAATGAGCAGTTCTTC
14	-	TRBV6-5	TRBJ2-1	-	CASRWTVSSGEQFF	TGTGCCAGCAGGTGGACAGTCTCCTCGGGTGAGCAGTTCTTC
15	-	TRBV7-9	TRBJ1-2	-	CASSSRGPTNYGYTF	TGTGCCAGCAGCTCCCGAGGACCCACTAACTATGGCTACACCTTC
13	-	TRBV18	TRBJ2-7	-	CASSREERAEQYF	TGTGCCAGCTCCCGAGAGGAAAGGGCCGAGCAGTACTTC
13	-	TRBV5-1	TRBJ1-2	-	CASRRVTDYGYTF	TGCGCCAGCAGAAGGGTTACAGACTATGGCTACACCTTC
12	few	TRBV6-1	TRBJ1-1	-	CADQGMNTEAFF	TGTGCGGATCAGGGGATGAACACTGAAGCTTTCTTT
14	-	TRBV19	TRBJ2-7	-	CASSQPSTFYEQYF	TGTGCCAGTAGCCAGCCAAGCACCTTCTACGAGCAGTACTTC
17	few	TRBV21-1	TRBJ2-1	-	CASWGLAGGHKKNEQFF	TGTGCCAGCTGGGGACTAGCGGGGGGGCATAAGAAAAATGAGCAGTTCTTC
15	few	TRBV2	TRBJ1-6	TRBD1	CASSEWTGRNSPLHF	TGTGCCAGCAGTGAATGGACAGGGAGGAATTCACCCCTCCACTTT
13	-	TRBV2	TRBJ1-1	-	CASIAGDGTEAFF	TGTGCCAGCATCGCCGGGGATGGCACTGAAGCTTTCTTT
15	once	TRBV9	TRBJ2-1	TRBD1	CASSPSGTGPNEQFF	TGTGCCAGCAGTCCATCCGGGACAGGCCCCAATGAGCAGTTCTTC
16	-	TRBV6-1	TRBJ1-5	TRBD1	CASSKAGTGNNQPQHF	TGTGCCAGCAGTAAAGCCGGGACAGGGAACAATCAGCCCCAGCATTTT
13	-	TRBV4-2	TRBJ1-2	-	CASSQDMYYGYTF	TGTGCCAGCAGCCAAGACATGTACTATGGCTACACCTTC
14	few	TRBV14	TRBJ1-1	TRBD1	CASRRTGSNTEAFF	TGTGCCAGCAGGCGGACAGGTTCGAACACTGAAGCTTTCTTT
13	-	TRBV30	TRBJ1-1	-	CAWSLRWDTEAFF	TGTGCCTGGAGTCTCCGATGGGACACTGAAGCTTTCTTT
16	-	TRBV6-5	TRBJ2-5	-	CASSYSPTGFQETQYF	TGTGCCAGCAGTTACTCTCCAACAGGGTTCCAAGAGACCCAGTACTTC
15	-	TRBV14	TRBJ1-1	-	CASSLHPTGNTEAFF	TGTGCCAGCAGCCTACACCCTACAGGGAACACTGAAGCTTTCTTT
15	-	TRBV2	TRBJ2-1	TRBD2	CASRVSGLAGGEQFF	TGTGCCAGTCGGGTCTCGGGACTAGCGGGAGGCGAGCAGTTCTTC
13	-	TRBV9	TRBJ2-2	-	CASRGQLVGELFF	TGTGCCAGCAGAGGACAGTTGGTCGGGGAGCTGTTTTTT
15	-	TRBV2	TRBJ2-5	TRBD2	CASSEGTRVQETQYF	TGTGCCAGCAGCGAAGGGACTAGAGTCCAAGAGACCCAGTACTTC
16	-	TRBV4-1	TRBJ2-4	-	CASSHAYRDSKNIQYF	TGCGCCAGCAGCCACGCGTACAGGGACTCCAAAAACATTCAGTACTTC
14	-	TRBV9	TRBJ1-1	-	CASSLNLGNTEAFF	TGTGCCAGCAGCCTCAACCTGGGTAACACTGAAGCTTTCTTT
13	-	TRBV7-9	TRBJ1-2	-	CASSRQGTYGYTF	TGTGCCAGCAGCCGGCAGGGGACCTATGGCTACACCTTC
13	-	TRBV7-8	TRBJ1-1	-	CASSFGQYSEAFF	TGTGCCAGCAGCTTCGGGCAGTACTCTGAAGCTTTCTTT
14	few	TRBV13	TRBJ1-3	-	CASSLGQGGDTIYF	TGTGCCAGCAGCTTAGGACAGGGCGGAGACACCATATATTTT
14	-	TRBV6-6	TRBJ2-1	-	CASRPISSYNEQFF	TGTGCCAGCAGACCCATAAGCTCCTACAATGAGCAGTTCTTC
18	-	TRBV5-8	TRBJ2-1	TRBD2	CASSPLGGLAGGYNEQFF	TGTGCCAGCAGCCCCCTGGGGGGGCTAGCGGGGGGTTACAATGAGCAGTTCTTC
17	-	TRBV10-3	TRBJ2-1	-	CAISESGVGATGYEQFF	TGTGCCATCAGTGAGTCGGGGGTGGGGGCAACCGGCTATGAGCAGTTCTTC